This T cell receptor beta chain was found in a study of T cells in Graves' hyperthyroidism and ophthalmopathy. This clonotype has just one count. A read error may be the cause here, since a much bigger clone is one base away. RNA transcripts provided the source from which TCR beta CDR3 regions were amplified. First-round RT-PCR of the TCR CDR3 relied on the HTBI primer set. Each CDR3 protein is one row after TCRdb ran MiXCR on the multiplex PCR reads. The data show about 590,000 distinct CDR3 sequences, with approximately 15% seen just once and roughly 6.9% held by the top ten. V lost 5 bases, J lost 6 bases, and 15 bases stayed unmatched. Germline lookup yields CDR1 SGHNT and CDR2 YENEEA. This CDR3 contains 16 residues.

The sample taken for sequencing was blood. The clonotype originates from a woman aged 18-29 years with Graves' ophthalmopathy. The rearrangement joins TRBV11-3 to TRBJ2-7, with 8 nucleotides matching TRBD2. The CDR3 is CASSHRYGLAGGEQYF. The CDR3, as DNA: TGTGCCAGCAGCCATCGCTACGGCCTGGCGGGGGGCGAGCAGTACTTC.